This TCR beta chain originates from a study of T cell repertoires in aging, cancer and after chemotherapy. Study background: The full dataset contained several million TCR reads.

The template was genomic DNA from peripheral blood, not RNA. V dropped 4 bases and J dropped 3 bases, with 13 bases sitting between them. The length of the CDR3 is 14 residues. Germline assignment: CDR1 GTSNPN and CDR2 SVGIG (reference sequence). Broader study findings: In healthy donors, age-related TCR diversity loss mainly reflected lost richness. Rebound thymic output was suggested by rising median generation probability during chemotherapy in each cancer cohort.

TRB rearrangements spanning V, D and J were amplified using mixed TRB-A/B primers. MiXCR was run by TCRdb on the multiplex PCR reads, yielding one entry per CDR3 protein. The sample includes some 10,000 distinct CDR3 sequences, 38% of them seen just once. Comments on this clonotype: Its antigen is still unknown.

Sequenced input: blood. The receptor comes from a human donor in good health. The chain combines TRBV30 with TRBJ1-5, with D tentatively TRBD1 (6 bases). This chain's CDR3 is CAWKGGNYNQPQHF. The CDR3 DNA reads TGTGCCTGGAAGGGGGGGAACTACAATCAGCCCCAGCATTTT.